This section outlines one TCR beta chain sequence together with its context. The data were produced by immunoSEQ multiplex PCR, yet TCRdb's version contains in-frame clones alone and is incomplete. The sample holds roughly 100,000 clones, 70% to 90% seen once. The data are from a study of blood T cell repertoires in COVID-19. In the study overall: In each case, the material was cDNA or gDNA derived from T cells, B-cell-depleted T cells, or PBMCs.

The CDR3 runs 15 residues. Deletions cut 6 bases from V and 6 bases from J, with 18 bases between. Germline values: CDR1 SGHTA, CDR2 FQGNSA. Sequenced: peripheral blood. The V call is TRBV7-2, the J call TRBJ2-1, with a tentative D call TRBD1 (6 bases). The TCR originated in a man in his forties or fifties with active COVID-19. The chain's CDR3 is CASSLSQGSVNEQFF. CDR3 DNA: TGTGCCAGCAGTTTGTCACAGGGATCGGTCAATGAGCAGTTCTTC.